This TCR beta chain was sequenced during a study of blood T cell repertoires in COVID-19 (TCRdb year 2020). Study-level background: Samples covering the acute and convalescent phases of COVID-19 were provided by collaborators in the United States, Italy and Spain. A freely available public database, intended as a resource for researchers studying the immune response to SARS-CoV-2, is where the repertoires were released. Samples were obtained from the ongoing ImmuneRACE study (first 160 participants) and from 950 to 1,500 subjects provided by 6 global collaborators. The dataset comprised deeply sampled blood TCRbeta repertoires from subjects exposed to, actively infected with, or recovered from COVID-19. Where available, HLA class I and class II types were obtained from metadata supplied by the sample provider rather than from assay-based typing. The prospective study material was composed of cDNA or gDNA derived from T cells, B-cell-depleted T cells, or PBMCs. The sample metadata nearly always contained a de-identified subject ID, COVID-19 status, age in years and sex.

Whole blood was collected in K2EDTA tubes by collaborating institutions according to the institutions' own protocols. For TCRbeta analysis, collaborator samples were shipped as frozen whole blood, as isolated PBMCs, or as DNA extracted from either sample type. As to this clone: Its target antigen remains unknown. No clone much larger than this one lies a single base away; base qualities are absent.

On the study overall, not on this receptor specifically: How much clinical and demographic metadata was included differed by source and by participant, and the metadata was provided uncurated.

The immunoSEQ Assay, a bias-controlled multiplex PCR, was used to amplify TCRbeta CDR3 regions from genomic DNA. In the authors' own workflow: Within the assay, amplification of reference gene primers was used to estimate how many nucleated cells each sample contained. Sequence reads were collapsed and filtered to measure the absolute abundance of every unique TCRbeta CDR3 rearrangement. For each sample, productive Simpson clonality was calculated by taking the square root of Simpson's diversity index across productive rearrangements. The immuneACCESS repertoire file appears here via TCRdb, limited to in-frame rearrangements. These files lack a portion of the clones; in checked studies, under half of the deficit traces to unresolved V genes, and the cause of the others is not known. The V and J calls and clone size come from that table; D and trimming were worked out from the DNA. A total of some 70,000 clones appear in this sample, more than 75% of them only once. The leading ten clones occupy roughly 0.83% of the sample.

The cysteine opens and the phenylalanine closes a CDR3 of 15 amino acids. Only the CDR3 DNA stays, 45 bases, in frame from base 1. At the junction V is shortened by 5 bases and J by 3 bases, with 11 bases in between. Based on the germline V gene (reference sequence), the CDR1 and CDR2 sequences are MNHNY and SVGAGI. Sequenced input: peripheral blood. The chain couples TRBV6-6 to TRBJ1-6, with no confidently assigned D gene. This sequence originates from a woman in her 70s with acute or convalescent COVID-19. At the DNA level, the sequence is TGTGCCAGCAGTACATCGCTTGGCTATAATTCACCCCTCCACTTT. Its coded protein is CASSTSLGYNSPLHF.